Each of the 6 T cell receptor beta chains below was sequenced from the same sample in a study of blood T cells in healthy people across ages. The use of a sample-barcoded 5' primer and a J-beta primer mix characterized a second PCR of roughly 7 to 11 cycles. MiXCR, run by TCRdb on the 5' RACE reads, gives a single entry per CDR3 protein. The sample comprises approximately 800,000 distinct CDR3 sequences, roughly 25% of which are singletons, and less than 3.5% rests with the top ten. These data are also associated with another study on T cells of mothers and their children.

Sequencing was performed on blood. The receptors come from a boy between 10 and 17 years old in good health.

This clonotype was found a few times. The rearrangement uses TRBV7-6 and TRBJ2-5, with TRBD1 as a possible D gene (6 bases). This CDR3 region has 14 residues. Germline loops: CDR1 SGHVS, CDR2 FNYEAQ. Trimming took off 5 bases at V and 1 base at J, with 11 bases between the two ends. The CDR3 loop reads CASSVGTPQETQYF. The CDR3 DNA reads TGTGCCAGCAGCGTCGGGACACCCCAAGAGACCCAGTACTTC. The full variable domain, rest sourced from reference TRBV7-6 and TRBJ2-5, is GAGVSQSPRYKVTKRGQDVALRCDPISGHVSLYWYRQALGQGPEFLTYFNYEAQQDKSGLPNDRFSAERPEGSISTLTIQRTEQRDSAMYRCASSVGTPQETQYFGPGTRLLVL.

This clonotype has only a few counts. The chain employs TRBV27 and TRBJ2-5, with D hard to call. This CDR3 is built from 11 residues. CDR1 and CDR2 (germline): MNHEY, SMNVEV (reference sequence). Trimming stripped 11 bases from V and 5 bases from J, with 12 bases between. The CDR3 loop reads CAVRVGETQYF. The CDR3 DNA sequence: TGTGCCGTTAGGGTTGGGGAGACCCAGTACTTC.

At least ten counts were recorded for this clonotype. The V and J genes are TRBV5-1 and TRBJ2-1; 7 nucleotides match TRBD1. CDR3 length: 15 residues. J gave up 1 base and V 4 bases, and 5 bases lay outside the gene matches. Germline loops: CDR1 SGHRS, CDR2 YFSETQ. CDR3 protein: CASSPRQGSYNEQFF. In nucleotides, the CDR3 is TGCGCCAGCAGCCCCCGACAGGGTTCCTACAATGAGCAGTTCTTC.

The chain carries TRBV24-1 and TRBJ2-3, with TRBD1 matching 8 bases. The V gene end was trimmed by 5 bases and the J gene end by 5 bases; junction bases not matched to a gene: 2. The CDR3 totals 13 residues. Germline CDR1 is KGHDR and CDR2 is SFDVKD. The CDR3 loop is CATSAQGEDTQYF. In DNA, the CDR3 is TGTGCCACCAGTGCACAGGGGGAAGATACGCAGTATTTT.

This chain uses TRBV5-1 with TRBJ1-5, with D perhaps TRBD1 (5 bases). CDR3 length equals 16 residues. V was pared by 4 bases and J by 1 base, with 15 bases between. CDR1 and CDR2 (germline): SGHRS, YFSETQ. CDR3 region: CASSLAGRVSNQPQHF. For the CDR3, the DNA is TGCGCCAGCAGCCTTGCAGGGCGGGTAAGCAATCAGCCCCAGCATTTT.

CDR3 DNA: TGCGCCAGCAGCTTCGGGACGGCTGGGGCCAACGTCCTGACTTTC. It specifies CASSFGTAGANVLTF. The chain combines TRBV5-1 with TRBJ2-6, with D perhaps given as TRBD1 or TRBD2 (5 bases each). Trimming left V 2 bases short and J 2 bases short, with 8 bases between. Germline V gives CDR1 SGHRS, CDR2 YFSETQ. The CDR3 contains 15 residues.